A selection of T cell receptor beta chains follows, all from one sample in a study of shared clonotypes between healthy human individuals. Assay used: immunoSEQ multiplex PCR; TCRdb lists only in-frame clones, some missing. The sample consists of about 2 million clones, roughly 95% of them appearing once. Sequencing was carried out using naive CD4+ T cells sorted from blood. The receptors come from a young man in good health. CDR3s include the opening cysteine and the closing phenylalanine or tryptophan. Each record gives: D gene, CDR3 length, J gene, V gene, CDR3 protein. A D gene is named only where the DNA matches it firmly.

NA	16	TRBJ2-3	TRBV27	CASSLLMGGLTDTQYF
TRBD1	16	TRBJ1-4	TRBV5-6	CASSLRTGGAGEKLFF
NA	13	TRBJ1-1	TRBV6-6	CASSTHMNTEAFF
TRBD2	14	TRBJ2-7	TRBV6-5	CASSRGGAHGEQYF
NA	13	TRBJ1-1	TRBV11-2	CASRGLVNTEAFF
TRBD1	15	TRBJ1-5	TRBV5-1	CASSLKTGGDQPQHF
NA	15	TRBJ1-3	TRBV4-1	CASSQEGTSGNTIYF
NA	13	TRBJ2-5	TRBV30	CAWSVTGRETQYF
TRBD1	15	TRBJ2-7	TRBV28	CASSSPGTGGGRQYF
NA	16	TRBJ2-3	TRBV6-5	CASSYSRGVLTDTQYF
NA	15	TRBJ2-7	TRBV6-5	CASSYSATRTYEQYF
NA	13	TRBJ2-7	TRBV13	CASSLGGWGEQYF
NA	14	TRBJ2-5	TRBV5-1	CASSSRTSGETQYF
NA	11	TRBJ2-5	TRBV29-1	CSVGGGETQYF
TRBD2	14	TRBJ2-1	TRBV14	CASRTSGNSGEQFF
NA	14	TRBJ2-7	TRBV5-1	CASSLAGQSLEQYF
NA	14	TRBJ2-7	TRBV21-1	CASSKRQGPYEQYF
NA	14	TRBJ2-5	TRBV5-1	CASSLPAGSETQYF
TRBD2	13	NA	TRBV18	CASSFGRAYEQYF
NA	14	TRBJ2-5	TRBV11-2	CASSLDIQMETQYF
TRBD1	14	TRBJ1-1	TRBV5-6	CASSSGTGGWEAFF
NA	16	TRBJ1-5	TRBV6-1	CASSEAPGLGNQPQHF
NA	12	TRBJ1-4	TRBV6-6	CASRRFNEKLFF
NA	14	TRBJ2-7	TRBV7-9	CASSLWGSTYEQYF
NA	14	TRBJ1-2	TRBV27	CASSRLQGSYGYTF
NA	13	TRBJ2-5	TRBV7-8	CASSLGVQETQYF
NA	15	TRBJ2-7	TRBV6-5	CASSSSGLGSYEQYF
NA	15	TRBJ1-2	TRBV5-1	CASSLEVSAHYGYTF
TRBD1	13	TRBJ1-5	TRBV28	CASSSGGNQPQHF
TRBD1	17	TRBJ2-5	TRBV7-2	CASSLALGQGFGETQYF
NA	14	TRBJ2-7	TRBV19	CASSIIDSSYEQYF
TRBD1	14	TRBJ1-4	TRBV4-1	CASSKTGDSEKLFF